Below are 25 T cell receptor beta chains sequenced from a single sample in a study of shared clonotypes between healthy human individuals. Naivety among CD8 cells was defined by CD45RO negativity and positive CCR7 selection, thereby excluding terminally differentiated effector memory CD45RA+ cells. Produced via immunoSEQ multiplex PCR; TCRdb's table is partial and in-frame only. The data show roughly 2,000,000 clones, with roughly 95% seen just once and 0.95% to 1.5% held by the top ten. Sequencing was carried out using naive CD8+ T cells sorted from blood. These receptors were obtained from a man aged 18 to 35 in good health.

This chain links TRBV13 with TRBJ2-1, with 15 bases matching TRBD2. The CDR3 covers 17 residues. Losses at the gene ends were 5 bases for V and 5 bases for J; bases not matched to a gene: 7. Germline V gives CDR1 PRHDT, CDR2 FYEKMQ (reference sequence). In nucleotides, the CDR3 is TGTGCCAGCAGCCCCGGGACTAGCGGGGGGATGGACAATGAGCAGTTCTTC. As protein: CASSPGTSGGMDNEQFF. The full variable domain, completed using reference TRBV13 and TRBJ2-1, is AAGVIQSPRHLIKEKRETATLKCYPIPRHDTVYWYQQGPGQDPQFLISFYEKMQSDKGSIPDRFSAQQFSDYHSELNMSSLELGDSALYFCASSPGTSGGMDNEQFFGPGTRLTVL.

The rearrangement joins TRBV9 to TRBJ2-1; perhaps TRBD2 as D (7 bases). Germline loops: CDR1 SGDLS, CDR2 YYNGEE. Deletions cut 7 bases from V and 9 bases from J, with 17 bases between. The CDR3 length is 13 residues. The CDR3 nucleotides are TGTGCCAGCTCCGGCGGGGGCCGCGGTGAGCAGTTCTTC. This codes for CASSGGGRGEQFF. The full variable domain, rest sourced from reference TRBV9 and TRBJ2-1, is DSGVTQTPKHLITATGQRVTLRCSPRSGDLSVYWYQQSLDQGLQFLIQYYNGEERAKGNILERFSAQQFPDLHSELNLSSLELGDSALYFCASSGGGRGEQFFGPGTRLTVL.

The chain links TRBV27 to TRBJ2-7, with 14 nucleotides matching TRBD2. With V trimmed by 6 bases and J by 4 bases, 8 bases remained unmatched. The CDR3 extends over 16 amino acids. Per the germline V gene, CDR1 is MNHEY and CDR2 is SMNVEV (reference sequence). In nucleotides, the CDR3 is TGTGCCAGCAGGACACCGGGACTAGCGGGGGTTTACGAGCAGTACTTC. It encodes CASRTPGLAGVYEQYF.

The chain links TRBV29-1 to TRBJ1-2, with D unclear. Between the trimmed V and J ends, which lost 4 bases and 4 bases, there was a span of 16 bases. The CDR3 is made up of 14 amino acids. CDR1 SQVTM and CDR2 ANQGSEA come from the germline V gene. This CDR3 is CSVVIVGSSYGYTF. In DNA form, the CDR3 reads TGCAGCGTTGTTATTGTGGGTAGCTCCTATGGCTACACCTTC.

The chain's CDR3 is CASRVVEGHNEQFF. The CDR3 DNA follows: TGTGCCAGCAGAGTGGTTGAGGGGCACAATGAGCAGTTCTTC. The gene calls are TRBV2 and TRBJ2-1; D is possibly TRBD1 or TRBD2 (5 bases each). This CDR3 comprises 14 residues. Germline CDR1 and CDR2: SNHLY and FYNNEI. V shed 6 bases and J shed 5 bases, with 14 bases lying between them.

V and J are TRBV9 and TRBJ2-1; TRBD2 matches at 7 bases. Looked up from germline, CDR1 is SGDLS and CDR2 is YYNGEE. This CDR3 spans 13 amino acids. The J segment lost 5 bases and the V segment lost 7 bases, leaving 6 bases of the junction unmatched. The CDR3 is CASGAGVDNEQFF. CDR3 in DNA: TGTGCCAGCGGGGCGGGAGTCGACAATGAGCAGTTCTTC.

This rearrangement joins TRBV5-1 to TRBJ2-1; D is possibly TRBD2 (6 bases). CDR3 length equals 16 residues. V was pared by 4 bases and J by 0 bases, with 14 bases between. Germline V gene sequence: CDR1 SGHRS, CDR2 YFSETQ. As DNA, the CDR3 is TGCGCCAGCAGCAGAACCGGGACTCCCTCCTACAATGAGCAGTTCTTC. It encodes CASSRTGTPSYNEQFF.

This clone was seen once. The chain combines TRBV28 with TRBJ1-5, with TRBD1 identical over 7 bases. The CDR3 has 13 residues. Losses at the gene ends were 2 bases for V and 6 bases for J; bases not matched to a gene: 1. CDR1 MDHEN and CDR2 SYDVKM come from the germline V gene. CDR3 bases: TGTGCCAGCAGTTTAGAGGGGGCTCAGCCCCAGCATTTT. It encodes CASSLEGAQPQHF.

The chain combines TRBV6-1 with TRBJ2-5; the D call may be TRBD1 or TRBD2 (5 bases each). This CDR3 has 14 amino acids. The V gene lost 7 bases and the J gene lost 6 bases, with 18 bases spanning the gap. Germline V gene lookup returns CDR1 MNHNS and CDR2 SASEGT. CDR3 protein: CASIGDPAPKTQYF. CDR3 sequence (DNA): TGTGCCAGCATCGGGGACCCCGCCCCCAAGACCCAGTACTTC.

The chain employs TRBV7-8 and TRBJ1-2; possibly TRBD1 for D (6 bases). This CDR3 contains 16 residues. Between the trimmed V and J ends, which lost 4 bases and 5 bases, there was a span of 20 bases. Germline loops: CDR1 SGHVS, CDR2 FQNEAQ. Here the CDR3 DNA reads TGTGCCAGCAGCTCGACGGAGGACAGTTCTATGTATGGCTACACCTTC. The encoded protein is CASSSTEDSSMYGYTF.

As regards this clone: This same CDR3 is encoded by further DNA sequences in the sample. The chain employs TRBV11-2 and TRBJ2-5; no definite D call. Germline V CDR1 and CDR2: SGHAT, FQNNGV. The CDR3 extends over 13 amino acids. The germline V and J ends were trimmed by 1 base and 5 bases, with 8 bases remaining between them. CDR3 sequence (DNA): TGTGCCAGCAGCTTAGTTGGGGTCGAGACCCAGTACTTC. Translating it yields CASSLVGVETQYF.

The genes are TRBV19 and TRBJ2-2; D could derive from TRBD1 or TRBD2 (5 bases each). This CDR3 is 15 amino acids long. Trimming took off 9 bases at V and 0 bases at J, with 14 bases between the two ends. Germline assignment: CDR1 LNHDA and CDR2 SQIVND (reference sequence). The chain's CDR3 is CASASGTPNTGELFF. The CDR3 DNA reads TGTGCCAGCGCCTCCGGGACCCCGAACACCGGGGAGCTGTTTTTT.

The rearrangement links TRBV10-2 to TRBJ1-2; D perhaps matches TRBD1 (5 bases). The germline V and J ends were trimmed by 6 bases and 5 bases, with 13 bases remaining between them. The CDR3 totals 13 residues. From germline, CDR1 is WSHSY and CDR2 SAAADI. The DNA of the CDR3 is TGCGCCAGCAGGGCCGGGACGGGATATGGCTACACCTTC. As protein: CASRAGTGYGYTF.

The V gene is TRBV7-9, the J gene TRBJ2-7; no clear D. CDR1 is SEHNR, CDR2 FQNEAQ, per germline (reference sequence). The ends were cut back, 5 bases at V and 6 bases at J, with 14 bases in the middle. The CDR3 contains 13 residues. The CDR3 sequence is CASSMYNVGEQYF. CDR3 bases: TGTGCCAGCAGCATGTACAATGTCGGCGAGCAGTACTTC.

This rearrangement joins TRBV14 to TRBJ2-7, with D possibly called TRBD1 or TRBD2 (6 bases each). Trimming left V 8 bases short and J 5 bases short, with 10 bases between. The CDR3 contains 11 residues. The germline V gene encodes CDR1 SGHDN and CDR2 FVKESK. CDR3 nucleotide sequence: TGTGCCAGCTCGAGGGGGGACGAGCAGTACTTC. This sequence encodes CASSRGDEQYF.

Note on this clone: A much larger clone sits a single nucleotide away, making a read error possible. Other DNA sequences from this sample encode an identical CDR3 as well. The chain joins TRBV5-1 to TRBJ2-7, with D perhaps matching TRBD1 (6 bases). V was clipped by 3 bases and J by 3 bases, with 10 bases between them. Germline V gives CDR1 SGHRS, CDR2 YFSETQ. The CDR3 is 13 residues long. The CDR3 loop is CASSWGQGYEQYF. For the CDR3, the DNA is TGCGCCAGCAGCTGGGGGCAGGGCTACGAGCAGTACTTC.

The rearrangement joins TRBV5-1 to TRBJ2-5; 10 positions agree with TRBD2. CDR3 length: 19 amino acids. The V gene's germline CDR1 is SGHRS and CDR2 YFSETQ. The V gene end was trimmed by 4 bases and the J gene end by 0 bases; junction bases not matched to a gene: 15. CDR3: CASSPTGTSANFYQETQYF. CDR3 nucleotide sequence: TGCGCCAGCAGCCCCACGGGGACTAGCGCGAACTTTTACCAAGAGACCCAGTACTTC.

CDR3 nucleotides: TGTGCCAGCAGCCCCGGGACAGGGGTTGGCTACACCTTC. Protein sequence: CASSPGTGVGYTF. V and J are TRBV5-4 and TRBJ1-2, with 10 bases fitting TRBD1. The CDR3 contains 13 residues. V was pared by 4 bases and J by 7 bases, with 4 bases of the junction left unmatched. Germline values: CDR1 SGHNT, CDR2 YYREEE (reference sequence).

The chain uses TRBV29-1 and TRBJ2-3; TRBD1 agrees at 8 bases. The CDR3 spans 16 residues. Germline-derived CDR1 and CDR2 are SQVTM and ANQGSEA. The V and J ends lost 2 bases and 0 bases, in that order; junction bases with no gene match: 7. For the CDR3, the DNA is TGCAGCGTTGAATATATGGGACAGGCTAGCACAGATACGCAGTATTTT. This sequence encodes CSVEYMGQASTDTQYF.

V and J are TRBV10-3 and TRBJ1-1, with 7 positions matching TRBD1. The CDR3 length is 15 residues. V shed 6 bases, J shed 1 base, and the junction held 8 bases outside the gene matches. Germline assignment: CDR1 ENHRY and CDR2 SYGVKD. Here the CDR3 DNA reads TGTGCCATCAGACCCACCGGGACAGAGAACACTGAAGCTTTCTTT. It translates to CAIRPTGTENTEAFF.

The chain uses TRBV7-9 and TRBJ2-7; 7 nucleotides agree with TRBD2. Germline V gene data show CDR1 as SEHNR and CDR2 as FQNEAQ (reference sequence). The V segment lost 5 bases and the J segment 3 bases; nucleotides outside the gene matches: 16. CDR3 size: 17 residues. The CDR3: CASSPAGGRENYYEQYF. As DNA, the CDR3 is TGTGCCAGCAGCCCCGCCGGGGGGAGGGAAAATTACTACGAGCAGTACTTC. Together with reference TRBV7-9 and TRBJ2-7, the CDR3 gives the full variable domain: DTGVSQNPRHKITKRGQNVTFRCDPISEHNRLYWYRQTLGQGPEFLTYFQNEAQLEKSRLLSDRFSAERPKGSFSTLEIQRTEQGDSAMYLCASSPAGGRENYYEQYFGPGTRLTVT.

The count of this clone is one. The rearrangement links TRBV7-9 to TRBJ2-3; 10 bases match TRBD2. Germline V gene data show CDR1 as SEHNR and CDR2 as FQNEAQ (reference sequence). The junction had 9 bases not matched to a gene; V was cut back by 5 bases and J by 4 bases. The CDR3 has 16 amino acids. The CDR3 DNA reads TGTGCCAGCAGCCCCGCCGGGACTAGCGACCCAGATACGCAGTATTTT. Translated, it gives CASSPAGTSDPDTQYF.

This clone was observed a handful of times. V and J are TRBV28 and TRBJ1-5; D call uncertain. V was trimmed by 7 bases and J by 5 bases, leaving 15 bases between them. Germline V gives CDR1 MDHEN, CDR2 SYDVKM. The CDR3 loop spans 14 amino acids. CDR3 coding DNA: TGTGCCAGCACCCCCTCTGGACTCTATCAGCCCCAGCATTTT. This codes for CASTPSGLYQPQHF. Complete variable domain (other parts from reference TRBV28 and TRBJ1-5): DVKVTQSSRYLVKRTGEKVFLECVQDMDHENMFWYRQDPGLGLRLIYFSYDVKMKEKGDIPEGYSVSREKKERFSLILESASTNQTSMYLCASTPSGLYQPQHFGDGTRLSIL.

The chain joins TRBV27 to TRBJ2-2; a weak D match, TRBD1 (6 bases). Trimming took 1 base from V and 3 from J, leaving 6 bases between them. The CDR3 totals 14 residues. Germline CDR1 is MNHEY and CDR2 is SMNVEV (reference sequence). The CDR3 bases are TGTGCCAGCAGTTTATACAGGGACACCGGGGAGCTGTTTTTT. Its protein product is CASSLYRDTGELFF.

In regard to this clone: An end of the junction does not agree with germline; a read error may underlie this. The CDR3 DNA is TGCGCCACCCAGAACCAGGGGAGTCACTACGAGCAGTACTTC. Its translation: CATQNQGSHYEQYF. The chain employs TRBV2 and TRBJ2-7, with D possibly matching TRBD1 (6 bases). This CDR3 spans 14 amino acids. The germline CDR1 and CDR2 sequences are SNHLY and FYNNEI.